This T cell receptor beta chain is from a study of control samples from healthy donors and cancer patients. The germline V gene has CDR1 SEHNR and CDR2 FQNEAQ (reference sequence). The junction had 0 bases not matched to a gene; V was cut back by 1 base and J by 3 bases. This CDR3 is built from 15 residues. Sequenced by immunoSEQ multiplex PCR; TCRdb stores in-frame clones only, minus some. This table has under 450,000 clones, 80% to 95% appearing once. Sequenced: PBMCs. The genes are TRBV7-9 and TRBJ2-2; TRBD1 matches 9 bases. The source is a man aged 40-50 years with head and neck cancer. CDR3 nucleotide sequence: TGTGCCAGCAGCTTAGGACAGGGGGACACCGGGGAGCTGTTTTTT. This gives the protein CASSLGQGDTGELFF.